This TCR beta chain was sequenced in a study of early T cells in non-severe SARS-CoV-2 infection. Germline V gives CDR1 SGHVS, CDR2 FNYEAQ. Trimming took 5 bases from V and 2 from J, leaving 12 bases between them. This CDR3 comprises 14 residues. This clonotype was seen at least ten times. TCRdb re-called the 5' RACE reads with MiXCR, one entry per CDR3 protein. The sample includes 25,000 to 35,000 distinct CDR3 sequences, 5.5% to 7% seen only once; the top ten take over 10%. The chain combines TRBV7-6 with TRBJ2-5, with D possibly matching TRBD2 (5 bases). The sequenced sample was whole blood. The receptor's source is an adult who was a healthcare worker with PCR-confirmed SARS-CoV-2 infection or an uninfected control (not recorded which). The DNA of the CDR3 is TGTGCCAGCAGCCTGCACAGCGGACAAGAGACCCAGTACTTC. Translation gives CASSLHSGQETQYF. Full variable domain (remainder filled in from reference TRBV7-6 and TRBJ2-5): GAGVSQSPRYKVTKRGQDVALRCDPISGHVSLYWYRQALGQGPEFLTYFNYEAQQDKSGLPNDRFSAERPEGSISTLTIQRTEQRDSAMYRCASSLHSGQETQYFGPGTRLLVL.